The 2 T cell receptor beta chains presented below share a single source sample, sequenced in a study of shared clonotypes between healthy human individuals. Libraries were prepared by immunoSEQ multiplex PCR; TCRdb keeps only in-frame clonotypes and omits some of them. The sample consists of about 2.4 million clones, more than 85% of them appearing once. Sequenced sample: naive CD4+ T cells from PBMCs. Subset specified: CD45RA+ positively selected. These receptors all come from a man aged 18 to 30 in good health. Some clones in this sample may be carry-over from other donors' samples.

Comments on this clone: Other DNA sequences within the sample encode an identical CDR3. This chain uses TRBV9 with TRBJ2-1; 7 nucleotides line up with TRBD2. Trimming cost V 0 bases and J 5 bases; bases outside gene matches: 5. This CDR3 is 15 amino acids long. CDR1 and CDR2 (germline): SGDLS, YYNGEE. Written as DNA, the CDR3 is TGTGCCAGCAGCGTAGAGGCTAGCGGAGACAATGAGCAGTTCTTC. Its translation: CASSVEASGDNEQFF.

This chain uses TRBV11-3 with TRBJ1-3, with unresolved D. The CDR3 runs to 13 residues. Germline V CDR1 and CDR2: SGHNT, YENEEA. V lost 1 base and J 3 bases, leaving 4 bases between the germline ends. In nucleotides, the CDR3 is TGTGCCAGCAGCTTAGCCTATGGAAACACCATATATTTT. This encodes CASSLAYGNTIYF.